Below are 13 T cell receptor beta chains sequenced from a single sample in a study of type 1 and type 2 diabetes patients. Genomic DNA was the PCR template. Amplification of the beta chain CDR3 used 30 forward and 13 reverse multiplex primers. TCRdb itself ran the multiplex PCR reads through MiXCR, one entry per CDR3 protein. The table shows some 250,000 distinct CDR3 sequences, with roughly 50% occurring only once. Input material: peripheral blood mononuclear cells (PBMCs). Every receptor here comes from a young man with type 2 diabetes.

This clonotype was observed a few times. As DNA, the CDR3 is TGTGCCATACAGGGAGGGGGCACTGAAGCTTTCTTT. It translates to CAIQGGGTEAFF. V usage is TRBV10-3 and J usage is TRBJ1-1; D may be TRBD1 (6 bases). The CDR3 covers 12 residues. Germline CDR1 ENHRY, CDR2 SYGVKD. The ends were cut back, 9 bases at V and 4 bases at J, with 12 bases in the middle.

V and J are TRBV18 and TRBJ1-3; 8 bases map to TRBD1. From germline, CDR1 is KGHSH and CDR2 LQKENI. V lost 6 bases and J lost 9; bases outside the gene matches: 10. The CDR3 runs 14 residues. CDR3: CASSRIGQGGTIYF. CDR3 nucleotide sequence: TGTGCCAGCTCGCGGATTGGACAGGGAGGCACCATATATTTT.

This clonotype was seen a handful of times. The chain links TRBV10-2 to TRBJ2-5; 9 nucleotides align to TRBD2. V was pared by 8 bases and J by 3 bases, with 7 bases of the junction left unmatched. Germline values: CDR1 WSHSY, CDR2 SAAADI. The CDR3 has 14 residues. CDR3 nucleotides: TGCGCCAGCGGGCCACTAGCGGGTAAAGAGACCCAGTACTTC. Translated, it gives CASGPLAGKETQYF.

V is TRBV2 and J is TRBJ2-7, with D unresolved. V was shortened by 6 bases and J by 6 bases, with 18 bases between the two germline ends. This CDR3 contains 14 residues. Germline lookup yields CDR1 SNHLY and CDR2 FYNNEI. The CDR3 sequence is CASSRTESSPEQYF. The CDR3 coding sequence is TGTGCCAGCAGCAGGACGGAATCGTCCCCCGAGCAGTACTTC.

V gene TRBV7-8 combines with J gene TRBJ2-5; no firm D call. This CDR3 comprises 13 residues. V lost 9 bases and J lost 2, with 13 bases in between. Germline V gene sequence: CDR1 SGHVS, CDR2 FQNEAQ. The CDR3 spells CASSWGRQETQYF. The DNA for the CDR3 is TGTGCCAGTAGTTGGGGTCGGCAAGAGACCCAGTACTTC.

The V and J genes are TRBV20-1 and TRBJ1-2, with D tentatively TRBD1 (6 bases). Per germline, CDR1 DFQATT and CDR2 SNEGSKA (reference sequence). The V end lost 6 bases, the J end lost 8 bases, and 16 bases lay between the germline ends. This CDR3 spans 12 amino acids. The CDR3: CSAGDTHPGYTF. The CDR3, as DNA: TGCAGTGCAGGGGACACTCATCCCGGCTACACCTTC.

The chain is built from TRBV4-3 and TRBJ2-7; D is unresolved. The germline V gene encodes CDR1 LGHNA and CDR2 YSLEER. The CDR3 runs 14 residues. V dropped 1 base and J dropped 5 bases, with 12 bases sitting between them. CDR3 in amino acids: CASSQGRVNDEQYF. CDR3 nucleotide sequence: TGCGCCAGCAGCCAAGGAAGGGTTAACGACGAGCAGTACTTC.

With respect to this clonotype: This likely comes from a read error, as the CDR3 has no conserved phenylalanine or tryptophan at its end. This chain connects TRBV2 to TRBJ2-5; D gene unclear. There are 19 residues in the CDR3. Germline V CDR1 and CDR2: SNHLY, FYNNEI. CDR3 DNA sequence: TGTGCCAGCAGCCCCGCCCGGGTCGGCGATAACCCGAACCAAGAGGCCCAGTACCTC. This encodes CASSPARVGDNPNQEAQYL.

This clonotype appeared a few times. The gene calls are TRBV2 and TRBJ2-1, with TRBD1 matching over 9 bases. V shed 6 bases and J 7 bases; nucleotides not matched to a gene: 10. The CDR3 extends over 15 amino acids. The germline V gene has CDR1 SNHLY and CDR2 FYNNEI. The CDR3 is CASRDPTGGWNEQFF. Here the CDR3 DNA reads TGTGCCAGCAGGGACCCGACAGGGGGTTGGAATGAGCAGTTCTTC.

The CDR3 region has the DNA TGTGCCACTTCCCGGCCAGCCGGCATCCAGCATTTT. It is translated as CATSRPAGIQHF. This chain links TRBV24-1 with TRBJ1-5; D uncertain. CDR3 length equals 12 residues. V lost 10 bases to trimming and J lost 12 bases, with 18 bases between them. Germline loops: CDR1 KGHDR, CDR2 SFDVKD.

CDR3 coding DNA: TGTGCCAGCAGTTTTATAGATGAGCAGTTCTTC. Translated: CASSFIDEQFF. The chain has TRBV12-3 or TRBV12-4 and TRBJ2-1; D is uncertain. The V end lost 3 bases, the J end lost 8 bases, and 5 bases lay between the germline ends. The CDR3 runs to 11 residues.

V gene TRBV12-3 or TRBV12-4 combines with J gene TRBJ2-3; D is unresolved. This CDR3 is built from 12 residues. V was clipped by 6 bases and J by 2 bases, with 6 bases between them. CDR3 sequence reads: CASSHSTDTQYF. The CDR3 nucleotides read TGTGCCAGCAGCCACTCCACAGATACGCAGTATTTT.

CDR3: CASCYSRGNTEAFF. CDR3 DNA: TGTGCCAGCTGCTATTCGAGGGGGAACACTGAAGCTTTCTTT. This sequence joins TRBV2 and TRBJ1-1; D might be TRBD1 (5 bases). The CDR3 loop spans 14 amino acids. Trimming took off 8 bases at V and 1 base at J, with 14 bases between the two ends. In germline, CDR1 is SNHLY, CDR2 FYNNEI.